This T cell receptor (beta chain) comes out of a study of T cell repertoires in cytomegalovirus infection (dated by TCRdb to between 2019 and 2020). The study in broad terms: Donor HLA type was relevant to the analysis, as public TCR beta signatures indicated carriage of CMV infection together with the matching HLA type.

Comment on this clonotype: It lacks a known antigen. This CDR3 fails to terminate in the conserved phenylalanine or tryptophan, so it likely reflects a read error.

Sequencing instrument: Illumina HiSeq 1500. TCRdb cleaned the public reads at Q25 with fastp, built clones with MiXCR and kept in-frame beta chains. Every distinct CDR3 protein forms one entry, paired with its most common genes and DNA. This sample is represented by approximately 750,000 distinct CDR3 sequences; 35% to 45% of them were singletons. The ten largest clones add up to under 3.5% of the sample. On the study overall, not on this receptor specifically: The ex vivo response was dominated by HLA-C-restricted CMV-specific TCR beta clonotypes, which also provided the single most frequent clonotype in two of eight donors. In both this cohort and an independent roughly 330-donor cohort, the cumulative frequency of public TCR beta family members distinguished carriers of CMV infection plus the relevant HLA type.

The CDR3 is made up of 17 amino acids, end residues included. Just CDR3 DNA is preserved here, 51 bases in frame from base 1. CDR1 MDHEN and CDR2 SYDVKM were looked up in the germline V gene. Input material: PBMCs. The chain uses TRBV28 and TRBJ2-1, with TRBD1 identical over 10 junction bases. The sequence was collected from a human donor in good health (CMV status not recorded). Some clones in this sample may be carry-over from other donors' samples. The CDR3 reads CAISPLITGQGNNEQFC. The DNA sequence is given as TGTGCCATCAGTCCCCTAATAACGGGACAGGGGAACAATGAGCAGTTCTGC.